A single sample gave rise to the 29 T cell receptor beta chains below, sequenced in a study of Ad26.COV2.S vaccination and SARS-CoV-2 variants. The protocol was immunoSEQ multiplex PCR, while the TCRdb copy is restricted to in-frame clones and leaves out a portion. The sample lists roughly 100,000 clones, roughly 80% occurring once. Specimen: peripheral blood, collected after recovery from COVID-19. The receptors were gathered from a human donor who had recovered from COVID-19.

The rearrangement links TRBV7-6 to TRBJ2-7; TRBD1 agrees at 9 bases. The length of the CDR3 is 15 residues. The ends lost 1 base at V and 3 bases at J; junction bases unmatched: 4. Looked up from germline, CDR1 is SGHVS and CDR2 is FNYEAQ. CDR3 sequence reads: CASSLGGQGDYEQYF. DNA for the CDR3: TGTGCCAGCAGCTTAGGGGGACAGGGAGACTACGAGCAGTACTTC.

To note about this clone: A junction end diverges from the germline sequence, so it may reflect a read error. The chain has TRBV3-1 (or the pseudogene TRBV3-2) and TRBJ1-1; D might be TRBD1 (6 bases). Per the germline V gene, CDR1 is LGHDT and CDR2 is YNNKEL (reference sequence). The CDR3 length is 13 residues. The CDR3 bases are TGTGCCAGCAGTGCGGGACGGGACACTGAAGCTCTCTTT. This sequence encodes CASSAGRDTEALF.

A few counts support this clone. The rearrangement joins TRBV11-2 to TRBJ2-5; D is tentatively TRBD1 or TRBD2 (5 bases each). CDR1 is SGHAT and CDR2 is FQNNGV in the germline V gene. This CDR3 contains 15 residues. V was cut by 5 bases and J by 4 bases, with 17 bases left in between. The CDR3 loop is CASSQRPGPSETQYF. DNA of the CDR3: TGTGCCAGCAGCCAAAGACCGGGGCCGTCAGAGACCCAGTACTTC. Complete variable domain (other parts from reference TRBV11-2 and TRBJ2-5): EAGVAQSPRYKIIEKRQSVAFWCNPISGHATLYWYQQILGQGPKLLIQFQNNGVVDDSQLPKDRFSAERLKGVDSTLKIQPAKLEDSAVYLCASSQRPGPSETQYFGPGTRLLVL.

The chain joins TRBV15 to TRBJ2-2; D might be TRBD1 (6 bases). The CDR3 extends over 18 amino acids. Germline CDR1 and CDR2: LNHNV and YYDKDF (reference sequence). Trimming removed 0 bases at V and 3 bases at J, with 17 bases between. The CDR3 is CATSRDEVLGGYTGELFF. The CDR3 region has the DNA TGTGCCACCAGCAGAGATGAGGTTCTAGGGGGTTACACCGGGGAGCTGTTTTTT.

The DNA for the CDR3 is TGTGCCAGTAGTTATCGGCGTGCTGAAAAACTGTTTTTT. It is translated as CASSYRRAEKLFF. This sequence joins TRBV19 and TRBJ1-4; D unclear. Germline V gene lookup returns CDR1 LNHDA and CDR2 SQIVND (reference sequence). This CDR3 spans 13 amino acids. Trimming shortened V by 5 bases and J by 7 bases, and 11 bases separated the two germline ends.

The chain recombines TRBV29-1 with TRBJ1-6, with D perhaps matching TRBD1 (5 bases). The germline V and J ends were trimmed by 5 bases and 7 bases, with 12 bases remaining between them. The CDR3 totals 13 residues. The germline V gene encodes CDR1 SQVTM and CDR2 ANQGSEA. The CDR3 is CSVLGAANSPLHF. As DNA, the CDR3 is TGCAGCGTTCTTGGGGCAGCCAATTCACCCCTCCACTTT.

The CDR3 sequence is CAWCSGQGNEQYF. Here the CDR3 DNA reads TGTGCCTGGTGCTCGGGGCAGGGGAACGAGCAGTACTTC. The chain recombines TRBV30 with TRBJ2-7, with D maybe TRBD1 (6 bases). CDR3 length: 13 residues. Looked up from germline, CDR1 is GTSNPN and CDR2 is SVGIG (reference sequence). Trimming took 5 bases from V and 5 from J, leaving 16 bases between them.

This chain joins TRBV11-2 and TRBJ2-7; TRBD2 matches 11 bases. Germline CDR1 is SGHAT and CDR2 is FQNNGV. The V gene end was trimmed by 0 bases and the J gene end by 0 bases; junction bases not matched to a gene: 4. The CDR3 contains 17 residues. For the CDR3, the DNA is TGTGCCAGCAGCTTAGATAGGACTAGCGGGTCCTCCTACGAGCAGTACTTC. Its protein product is CASSLDRTSGSSYEQYF. The whole variable domain, filled in from reference TRBV11-2 and TRBJ2-7, reads EAGVAQSPRYKIIEKRQSVAFWCNPISGHATLYWYQQILGQGPKLLIQFQNNGVVDDSQLPKDRFSAERLKGVDSTLKIQPAKLEDSAVYLCASSLDRTSGSSYEQYFGPGTRLTVT.

The CDR3 coding sequence is TGTGCCAGTAGTATACAGGGGGAGTGGGAGACCCAGTACTTC. The encoded protein is CASSIQGEWETQYF. The chain uses TRBV19 and TRBJ2-5; 7 bases match TRBD1. Per germline, CDR1 LNHDA and CDR2 SQIVND (reference sequence). V shed 2 bases and J 5 bases; nucleotides not matched to a gene: 5. CDR3 size: 14 residues.

CDR3 protein: CASSLFGQGIYNEQFF. The CDR3 bases are TGTGCCAGCAGTTTATTTGGACAGGGGATCTACAATGAGCAGTTCTTC. The V call is TRBV28, the J call TRBJ2-1; 9 bases line up with TRBD1. V shed 1 base and J 3 bases; nucleotides not matched to a gene: 4. CDR3 length: 16 amino acids. From germline, CDR1 is MDHEN and CDR2 SYDVKM.

The genes are TRBV19 and TRBJ2-2; TRBD1 or TRBD2 may be the D gene (5 bases each). The CDR3 is 14 amino acids. Between the trimmed V and J ends, which lost 5 bases and 8 bases, there was a span of 15 bases. Germline CDR1 is LNHDA and CDR2 is SQIVND (reference sequence). CDR3 in amino acids: CASSPRGAAGELFF. DNA for the CDR3: TGTGCCAGTAGTCCCCGGGGCGCTGCGGGGGAGCTGTTTTTT.

This clone has a single count. The chain employs TRBV27 and TRBJ2-1; a possible D gene is TRBD2 (6 bases). Germline assignment: CDR1 MNHEY and CDR2 SMNVEV (reference sequence). Trimming stripped 3 bases from V and 0 bases from J, with 12 bases between. This CDR3 is built from 16 residues. CDR3 residues: CASSLARGSSYNEQFF. The CDR3, as DNA: TGTGCCAGCAGTTTGGCCCGGGGGAGCTCCTACAATGAGCAGTTCTTC.

This chain uses TRBV6-5 with TRBJ1-2, with D perhaps TRBD1 (5 bases). The CDR3 spans 13 residues. V dropped 8 bases and J dropped 4 bases, with 14 bases sitting between them. CDR1 and CDR2 (germline): MNHEY, SVGAGI. DNA for the CDR3: TGTGCCAGCTCCCGGGGGGTGACCTATGGCTACACCTTC. This sequence encodes CASSRGVTYGYTF.

The chain couples TRBV10-3 to TRBJ2-1; D possibly corresponds to TRBD2 (7 bases). Trimming stripped 6 bases from V and 4 bases from J, with 22 bases between. The CDR3 sequence is 17 residues long. From germline, CDR1 is ENHRY and CDR2 SYGVKD. CDR3 in DNA: TGTGCCATCAGAGGGGGAAGTGGAGCGGGGCTTTACAATGAGCAGTTCTTC. This encodes CAIRGGSGAGLYNEQFF.

This clone was observed a handful of times. Different DNA sequences within this sample yield the same CDR3. This chain joins TRBV5-1 and TRBJ2-3, with 11 bases lining up with TRBD2. Germline CDR1 SGHRS, CDR2 YFSETQ. V was pared by 0 bases and J by 2 bases, with 2 bases of the junction left unmatched. CDR3 length: 16 amino acids. The chain's CDR3 is CASSLGLAGSTDTQYF. The CDR3 DNA follows: TGCGCCAGCAGCTTGGGACTAGCGGGGTCCACAGATACGCAGTATTTT.

This clone occurred a few times. J is TRBJ2-7 and V is TRBV1; the table's D call TRBD1 went unverified against the DNA. TRBV1 is designated a pseudogene. The length of the CDR3 is 23 residues. The CDR3 DNA sequence: TGCACCAGCAGCCAAGATCTGGTCCCTCGTCGGTGTGAGGACAGGGACGACGCCTACGAGCAGTACTTC. Encoded protein: CTSSQDLVPRRCEDRDDAYEQYF.

This clone was counted a single time. The rearrangement links TRBV19 to TRBJ2-7, with a tentative D call TRBD2 (6 bases). Germline CDR1 is LNHDA and CDR2 is SQIVND (reference sequence). This CDR3 is built from 13 residues. Deletions cut 6 bases from V and 7 bases from J, with 16 bases between. The CDR3 nucleotides read TGTGCCAGTAGCGGACGGGAGTTAAGGGAGCAGTACTTC. This gives the protein CASSGRELREQYF.

V is TRBV19 and J is TRBJ2-7; a possible D gene is TRBD2 (6 bases). V lost 8 bases and J lost 4, with 18 bases in between. CDR3 size: 14 residues. Germline V gene data show CDR1 as LNHDA and CDR2 as SQIVND (reference sequence). As DNA, the CDR3 is TGTGCCAGTGGGAGGAATGGGCCTCTTTACGAGCAGTACTTC. The encoded protein is CASGRNGPLYEQYF.

The rearrangement uses TRBV12-5 and TRBJ1-5, with D maybe TRBD1 (5 bases). Between the trimmed V and J ends, which lost 3 bases and 4 bases, there was a span of 19 bases. CDR1 is LGHNT, CDR2 FRNRAP, per germline. The CDR3 is made up of 17 amino acids. CDR3 amino acids: CASGFSRNDGQNQPQHF. The CDR3 DNA is TGTGCTAGTGGTTTTAGTAGAAACGATGGACAAAATCAGCCCCAGCATTTT.

The chain is built from TRBV5-4 and TRBJ1-2; 10 nucleotides agree with TRBD1. Germline CDR1 and CDR2: SGHNT and YYREEE (reference sequence). CDR3 length: 16 residues. Losses at the gene ends were 3 bases for V and 1 base for J; bases not matched to a gene: 6. The CDR3 sequence is CASSSQGQGGNYGYTF. The CDR3 region has the DNA TGTGCCAGCAGCTCACAAGGACAGGGGGGTAACTATGGCTACACCTTC.

This clone was seen a few times. V gene TRBV18 combines with J gene TRBJ1-5, with 7 bases that match TRBD1. The germline V gene has CDR1 KGHSH and CDR2 LQKENI. J gave up 7 bases and V 1 base, and 7 bases lay outside the gene matches. The CDR3 has 15 residues. The CDR3 coding sequence is TGTGCCAGCTCACCACTTGGACAGGTCAACCAGCCCCAGCATTTT. This codes for CASSPLGQVNQPQHF.

CDR3 DNA: TGTGCCAGCAGCCCAGGGAGGGGTGGTCAGCCCCAGCATTTT. Residues: CASSPGRGGQPQHF. V and J are TRBV6-5 and TRBJ1-5; D might be TRBD1 (5 bases). This CDR3 region has 14 residues. Per germline, CDR1 MNHEY and CDR2 SVGAGI. V dropped 6 bases and J dropped 6 bases, with 15 bases sitting between them.

The chain employs TRBV5-1 and TRBJ1-2, with D uncertain. CDR3 length: 14 residues. Deletions cut 4 bases from V and 2 bases from J, with 12 bases between. Germline lookup yields CDR1 SGHRS and CDR2 YFSETQ. The CDR3 DNA sequence: TGCGCCAGCAGCCCCATCGCGGCGAACTATGGCTACACCTTC. Encoded protein: CASSPIAANYGYTF.

The chain carries TRBV15 and TRBJ2-5; 7 bases align to TRBD1. With 6 bases clipped from V and 3 bases from J, the junction kept 4 bases outside the gene matches. The CDR3 is made up of 13 amino acids. Germline lookup yields CDR1 LNHNV and CDR2 YYDKDF (reference sequence). The CDR3 sequence: CATRAQGEETQYF. In DNA form, the CDR3 reads TGTGCCACCAGGGCTCAGGGGGAAGAGACCCAGTACTTC.

CDR3 sequence: CASSLGTSSSTDTQYF. The CDR3 nucleotides are TGTGCCAGCAGCCTAGGGACTAGCTCTAGCACAGATACGCAGTATTTT. V gene TRBV11-3 combines with J gene TRBJ2-3, with 9 nucleotides matching TRBD2. Germline V lookup: CDR1 SGHNT, CDR2 YENEEA. The CDR3 is made up of 16 amino acids. Trimming removed 5 bases from V and 0 bases from J; junction bases left unmatched: 6.

This rearrangement joins TRBV7-6 to TRBJ2-7; no firm D call. Trimming left V 2 bases short and J 4 bases short, with 15 bases between. This CDR3 is built from 15 residues. In germline, CDR1 is SGHVS, CDR2 FNYEAQ. CDR3 in DNA: TGTGCCAGCAGCTTAACGACAAGGGTTGGGTACGAGCAGTACTTC. Protein: CASSLTTRVGYEQYF.

The chain couples TRBV29-1 to TRBJ1-2, with a weak D call TRBD1 (5 bases). Between the trimmed V and J ends, which lost 8 bases and 8 bases, there was a span of 15 bases. The germline CDR1 and CDR2 sequences are SQVTM and ANQGSEA. The CDR3 sequence is 11 residues long. CDR3 nucleotide sequence: TGCAGCCAAGACGGGGGAAGCGGCTACACCTTC. Its translation: CSQDGGSGYTF.

The rearrangement joins TRBV9 to TRBJ2-3, with TRBD2 identical over 14 bases. The germline CDR1 and CDR2 sequences are SGDLS and YYNGEE. V shed 4 bases, J shed 4 bases, and the junction held 5 bases outside the gene matches. This CDR3 is built from 16 residues. The CDR3 region has the DNA TGTGCCAGCAGCTCCCCGGGACTAGCGGGGGCAGATACGCAGTATTTT. Its protein product is CASSSPGLAGADTQYF.

This sequence joins TRBV19 and TRBJ1-3, with unresolved D. Germline lookup yields CDR1 LNHDA and CDR2 SQIVND (reference sequence). This CDR3 region has 15 residues. The V end was cut by 3 bases, the J end by 0 bases, with 9 bases between. CDR3: CASSIGRNSGNTIYF. CDR3 DNA sequence: TGTGCCAGTAGTATCGGACGGAACTCTGGAAACACCATATATTTT.